The rows below give T cell receptor beta chains drawn from one sample of a study of human T cells and chemical hapten exposure. In TCRdb, the RACE reads were re-called with MiXCR into one record per CDR3 protein. Of tens of thousands of distinct CDR3 sequences listed, more than 7.5% are singletons. This material consisted of whole blood, taken in connection with sensitization to the hapten diphenylcyclopropenone (DPC). These receptors came from a man between 35 and 55 years old with alopecia areata. Some clones in this sample may be carry-over from other donors' samples. Both conserved end residues are part of each CDR3. Fields, in order: D gene, clone size, V gene, J gene, CDR3 protein, CDR3 DNA. The D gene is left open where the match is weak. Clone sizes are given selectively: once, few, many, or a class where the clone is expanded.

>TRBD1|NA|TRBV28|TRBJ1-4
CASSLWLPGQGSNEKLFF
TGTGCCAGCAGTTTATGGCTCCCGGGACAGGGGTCTAATGAAAAACTGTTTTTT
>TRBD2|NA|TRBV19|TRBJ2-2
CASGGLAGAFGELFF
TGTGCCAGTGGGGGACTAGCGGGAGCTTTCGGGGAGCTGTTTTTT
>TRBD2|many|TRBV7-9|TRBJ2-7
CASSPGLVTKQYF
TGTGCCAGCAGTCCGGGACTAGTTACGAAGCAGTACTTC
>TRBD2|few|TRBV28|TRBJ2-1
CASRERLARDNEQFF
TGTGCCAGCAGGGAACGACTAGCCAGGGACAATGAGCAGTTCTTC
>TRBD2|few|TRBV7-9|TRBJ2-1
CASSVGLAVYNEQFF
TGTGCCAGCAGCGTGGGACTAGCGGTCTACAATGAGCAGTTCTTC
>NA|NA|TRBV5-1|TRBJ2-7
CTSSLDIPYEQYF
TGCACCAGCAGCTTGGACATTCCCTACGAGCAGTACTTC
>NA|many|TRBV28|TRBJ2-5
CASKGQRGSQETQYF
TGTGCCAGCAAAGGACAGAGGGGATCCCAAGAGACCCAGTACTTC
>NA|NA|TRBV28|TRBJ2-7
CASRRGEPPYEQYF
TGTGCCAGCAGGAGGGGGGAGCCGCCCTACGAGCAGTACTTC
>NA|NA|TRBV2|TRBJ2-7
CASSEEEWQGRNEQYF
TGTGCCAGCAGTGAAGAAGAGTGGCAGGGTCGGAACGAGCAGTACTTC
>TRBD1|few|TRBV6-6|TRBJ1-5
CASSYSRGQGMQPQHF
TGTGCCAGCAGTTACTCGAGGGGACAGGGGATGCAGCCCCAGCATTTT
>NA|many|TRBV3-1|TRBJ2-1
CASSLAVGSEQFF
TGTGCCAGCAGCCTTGCGGTGGGGAGTGAGCAGTTCTTC
>TRBD1|many|TRBV18|TRBJ2-1
CASSTGTGLYNEQFF
TGTGCCAGCTCGACCGGGACAGGGCTCTACAATGAGCAGTTCTTC
>NA|few|TRBV2|TRBJ2-7
CASRKGYEQYF
TGTGCCAGCAGGAAGGGCTACGAGCAGTACTTC
>NA|few|TRBV11-2|TRBJ2-2
CASSLHPGVETGELFF
TGTGCCAGCAGCTTACACCCAGGGGTAGAGACCGGGGAGCTGTTTTTT
>NA|NA|TRBV7-2|TRBJ2-1
CASGVSGGDNEQFF
TGTGCCAGCGGAGTCTCAGGGGGGGACAATGAGCAGTTCTTC
>NA|many|TRBV29-1|TRBJ1-1
CSVEKNTEAFF
TGCAGCGTTGAAAAGAACACTGAAGCTTTCTTT
>NA|NA|TRBV20-1|TRBJ1-5
CSATSGQSSGQPQHF
TGCAGTGCTACATCGGGACAATCCTCCGGTCAGCCCCAGCATTTT
>NA|many|TRBV6-2/TRBV6-3|TRBJ2-1
CASSYSTGRWDFSYNEQFF
TGTGCCAGCAGTTACTCGACGGGGCGTTGGGACTTCTCCTACAATGAGCAGTTCTTC
>NA|NA|TRBV7-6|TRBJ1-1
CASSPWGQGNTEAFF
TGTGCCAGCAGCCCATGGGGGCAGGGGAACACTGAAGCTTTCTTT
>NA|many|TRBV3-1|TRBJ2-5
CASSQGTDTKETQYF
TGTGCCAGCAGCCAAGGGACAGACACTAAAGAGACCCAGTACTTC
>NA|NA|TRBV7-3|TRBJ2-3
CASSDRPDTQYF
TGTGCCAGCAGCGACCGGCCAGATACGCAGTATTTT
>NA|many|TRBV18|TRBJ2-5
CASSLGQQGETQYF
TGTGCCAGCTCACTTGGACAGCAAGGGGAGACCCAGTACTTC